This entry is about one T cell receptor beta chain. The antigen it binds to is not known. No quality values exist for individual bases; no much larger clone is one base distant. The junction shows trimming of 6 bases on V and 1 base on J, plus 17 bases between the germline ends. The CDR3 holds 16 amino acids from the cysteine to the phenylalanine. Left in the record is the CDR3 DNA by itself, 48 bases read in frame from the first base. Sequences SGHKS (CDR1) and YYEKEE (CDR2) are obtained from the germline V gene (reference sequence). Library preparation employed the immunoSEQ multiplex PCR assay. For the multiplex PCR, a mixture combining 60 forward primers for TCR Vbeta segments and 13 reverse primers for TCR Jbeta segments was used. The CDR3 region of rearranged TCR beta genes was amplified from genomic DNA with a multiplex PCR assay. Amplified TCR beta libraries were sequenced as 87-base-pair reads on the Illumina HiSeq System. The original methods were these. Across the 700 or so repertoires, a later analysis counted 80 million or so unique TCR beta chains, around 10 million of which were shared by at least two donors. Raw reads were error-corrected and collapsed into unique sequences by a nearest-neighbor algorithm in which closely related sequences were merged to remove PCR and sequencing errors. CDR3 sequences were aligned to IMGT reference sequences to assign V, D and J gene segments. Each retained sequence needed at least a six-nucleotide match to both a V gene segment and a J gene segment. Rearrangements were classified as productive when the CDR3 lacked stop codons and remained in frame with V and J, and all other rearrangements were classified as non-productive. CDR3 was defined according to IMGT convention as the region running from the second conserved V-encoded cysteine to the conserved J-encoded phenylalanine. The earlier analysis of about 570 of the donors excluded any sequence lacking an unambiguous match to a single V gene segment. An earlier analysis of 587 of the donors classified V segments as functional when productive rearrangements were above 56.7% and as segregating when the standard deviation between donors was above 5%. A statistical classification framework was developed to diagnose cytomegalovirus status using the catalog of TCR beta chain sequences. In a later analysis, TCR nucleotide sequences were compared against IMGT/GENE-DB human TR gene sequences so that V and J genes could be assigned. A later analysis assigned CDR3 sequences and most-parsimonious VDJ recombination scenarios with the TCRdist pipeline. A later analysis defined each TCR beta chain by its CDR3 amino acid sequence plus V-gene family, and excluded reads lacking a unique V-gene family. To address suspected cross-contamination and a sequencing artifact, a later analysis removed under 600 highly shared, low-generation-probability nucleotide sequences. In a later analysis, a clonal expansion index for each public chain was calculated from normalized within-repertoire ranks of inferred template counts. Generation probabilities in a later analysis came from a VDJ recombination model fitted to out-of-frame rearrangements, and those results were checked against IGoR. In a later analysis, hypergeometric tests were used to score TCR-TCR, TCR-HLA and TCR-CMV co-occurrence, with a repertoire-size bias correction applied to TCR pairs. A later analysis estimated false discovery rates by permuting HLA or CMV assignments 20 times. In a later analysis, co-occurring TCRs were grouped using DBSCAN, and TCRdist sequence similarity was added for clustering within HLA-allele-positive subsets. For co-occurrence clustering, repertoires with fewer than 30,000 or more than 120,000 public chains were excluded, along with four to six repertoires with anomalous nucleotide sharing. The table was pulled from immuneACCESS by TCRdb, which kept in-frame rearrangements only. Such tables lose some clones; where checked, under half of the loss comes from unresolved V genes, and the rest has no known cause. D and trimming come from the DNA, and the V and J calls and clone size come from that table. The sample table contains under 200,000 clones; only one count was recorded for roughly 73% of them. The leading ten clones occupy around 3% of the sample.

The sample comes from a study of cytomegalovirus exposure and HLA in healthy donors (dated by TCRdb to 2016 to 2017). Broadly, across the study: According to an earlier analysis of around 600 of the donors, about 179 million T cells yielded some 120 million unique TCR beta sequences and approximately 300 Gb of sequence data. An early release covering 500 to 750 HLA-typed donors comprised approximately 290 gigabases of sequencing data and about 90 million unique TCR sequences. Of the roughly 390 genotyped donors, about 84% fell in the genetic ancestry cluster associated with self-reported Caucasian donors. The study was designed to test whether signatures of past pathogen exposure could be identified by cataloging public T cell receptors. The T cell repertoires of 550 to 850 subjects were profiled by immunosequencing and related to cytomegalovirus serostatus. Besides the first cohort of around 700 subjects, a separate validation cohort made up of roughly 120 different subjects was used. The study combined high-throughput TCR immunosequencing, statistical association of individual TCRs with disease status, and machine learning to predict cytomegalovirus infection status. In a later analysis, previously published TCR beta repertoires from about 670 donors were re-analyzed and high-resolution HLA genotyping was added so that TCR occurrence patterns could be studied. Rather than using new phenotypic data, the later analysis identified candidate immune exposures from TCR beta sequences and from how often those sequences occurred across donors. In an earlier analysis of 587 of the donors, high-throughput TCR beta sequencing was used to judge whether each TCR beta V gene segment behaved as functional or pseudogenic. Donor age, sex, ethnicity and CMV serostatus were collected together with the repertoire data. A later genetic analysis used genome-wide SNP genotypes for about 60% of the 666 donors, treating that subset as a discovery cohort. Every discovery cohort repertoire had been produced on one sequencing platform. HLA typing included class I and class II loci at four-digit resolution. The number of donors typed differed by locus, with roughly 620-630 for A, B, C, DRB1 and DQB1, more than 500 for DQA1, 600 to 610 for DPA1, and some 440 for DPB1. Because of strong linkage in the cohort, roughly five DR-DQ haplotypes were treated as single units for association and clustering. Among around 400 genotyped donors of the cohort, an average of around 220,000 unique TCR beta nucleotide sequences was sequenced per donor, of which about 20% were non-productive.

In total, about 650 healthy bone marrow donors made up the cohort. Cohort members were all nominally healthy when sampled, although unrecorded immune exposures were likely present. The donor tested CMV seronegative, placing the donor among the approximately 360 seronegative members of the cohort. A peripheral blood sample was provided by each donor, and peripheral blood mononuclear cells were used for TCR beta sequencing. Genomic DNA extraction from the blood cell samples was performed with the Qiagen DNeasy Blood Extraction Kit. Results the study describes overall, beyond this receptor: Assigning TCR associations to individual alleles was difficult when HLA alleles, especially DR and DQ, strongly co-occurred. Roughly uniform sequencing depth across donors was assumed in presence/absence analyses, although this assumption may not hold. In an earlier analysis of about 550 of the donors, most TCR beta V segments were observed in productive rearrangements about 87% or about 30% of the time, broadly matching IMGT annotations. Most TCR sequences were seen in very few donors, while some public TCRs were found in many individuals. In a later analysis, TCR association rates were found to vary across HLA loci, with the most associated TCRs seen for DRB1 alleles and the fewest for HLA-C alleles. In this cohort, only TCR beta chains were sequenced, and detectable features were limited by the absence of alpha or paired-chain data. A further reported finding was that TCR beta sequences accurately predicted the HLA-A and HLA-B alleles for most subjects in the first cohort. The study gave a list of some 150 TCR beta chains associated with cytomegalovirus. Because counts were too low, around 17 rarely observed V segments, including chromosome 9 orphons, were left out of the earlier analysis of a few hundred of the donors. Three of the identified cytomegalovirus-associated TCR beta chains were confirmed in vitro to be specific for cytomegalovirus antigens. Some IMGT-functional V segments, including TRBV6-2 and TRBV6-3, could not be distinguished by the 87-base-pair reads and were therefore excluded. Several of the top co-occurrence clusters appeared to be linked to parvovirus B19, influenza, CMV and Epstein-Barr virus, according to a later analysis. A later analysis associated roughly 17,000 TCR beta sequences with specific HLA alleles at a false discovery rate of 0.05. A cluster of highly shared sequence variants was judged likely to be a technical artifact of the sequencing pipeline. Because some donors lacked HLA typing at each locus, the association tests relied only on the typed subset. According to a later analysis, most CMV-associated TCR beta chains appeared to be HLA-restricted, and the HLA associations seemed to be driven largely by CMV exposure. In a later genetic analysis, fewer N-insertions in productive TCRs were reported among donors in an Asian-associated ancestry cluster than the approximately 670-donor mean. In a later analysis, HLA-associated TCR beta chains showed more clonal expansion and lower generation probabilities than non-associated chains that were equally common. An association between a missense DCLRE1C variant and V-gene and J-gene trimming of TCR beta chains was found in a later genetic analysis and replicated in an independent cohort. Linkage disequilibrium might explain the correlated functional status among segregating V segments, but an unknown experimental factor could not be excluded. CMV serostatus was the only immune exposure information available for the cohort. In both the original and validation cohorts, the classifier was reported to diagnose cytomegalovirus status with high specificity and sensitivity. It was suggested by the authors that the approach could potentially be generalized to other disease states and immunological phenotypes.

The sequence was collected from a female donor in good health and CMV-seronegative. Sequencing input: PBMCs. The chain links TRBV5-5 with TRBJ1-3; too little of a D gene remains to name it. The DNA sequence reads TGTGCCAGCACCGTAGACACCCACCTTTCTGGAAACACCATATATTTT. Translated, this gives CASTVDTHLSGNTIYF.